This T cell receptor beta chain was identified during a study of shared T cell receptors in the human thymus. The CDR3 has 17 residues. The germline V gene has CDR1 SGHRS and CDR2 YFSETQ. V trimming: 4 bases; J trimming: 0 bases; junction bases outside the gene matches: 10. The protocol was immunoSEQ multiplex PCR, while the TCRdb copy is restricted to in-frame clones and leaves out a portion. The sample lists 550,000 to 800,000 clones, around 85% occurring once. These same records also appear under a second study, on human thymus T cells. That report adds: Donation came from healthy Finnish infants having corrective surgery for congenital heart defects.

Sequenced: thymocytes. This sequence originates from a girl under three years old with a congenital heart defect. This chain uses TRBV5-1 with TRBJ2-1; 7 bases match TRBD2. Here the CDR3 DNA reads TGCGCCAGCAGCGATAGACTAGCCTCGCACTCCTACAATGAGCAGTTCTTC. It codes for CASSDRLASHSYNEQFF.